Only a few counts were recorded for the clone carrying this TCR beta chain. The data belong to a study of post-analysis software for immune sequencing data. Germline CDR1 is MDHEN and CDR2 is SYDVKM. This CDR3 is 15 amino acids long. Trimming took 5 bases from V and 0 from J, leaving 13 bases between them. Each TCR beta cDNA library carried unique molecular identifiers. cDNA molecules numbering around 450,000 came from roughly 1.1 to 9.2 million T cells. TCRdb used MiXCR to reprocess the PCR reads, holding one entry per CDR3 protein. The table includes about 160,000 distinct CDR3 sequences, under 40% detected once.

The V gene is TRBV28, the J gene TRBJ1-1; no definite D call. The sequences come from blood, collected after autologous hematopoietic stem cell transplantation. The clonotype originates from a girl between 10 and 17 years old with multiple sclerosis. In nucleotides, the CDR3 is TGTGCCAGCAGTACCAACACAAACATGAACACTGAAGCTTTCTTT. Its translation is CASSTNTNMNTEAFF. Looking up the rest from reference TRBV28 and TRBJ1-1 gives the full variable domain: DVKVTQSSRYLVKRTGEKVFLECVQDMDHENMFWYRQDPGLGLRLIYFSYDVKMKEKGDIPEGYSVSREKKERFSLILESASTNQTSMYLCASSTNTNMNTEAFFGQGTRLTVV.